The present T cell receptor beta chain was sequenced within a study of T cell responses to AZD1222 COVID-19 vaccine. Points from the study as a whole: Researchers report vaccine-associated CD4 TCRs spanning spike, with dominance at 160-218 and 743-854. Clonal diversity was possibly underestimated; the donors were predominantly white British and more often female. Seropositive at baseline were only 5 or 6 AZD1222 recipients.

For this clone: The antigen is not known.

The data were produced by immunoSEQ multiplex PCR, yet TCRdb's version contains in-frame clones alone and is incomplete. Of about 99,000 clones in the sample, 85% to 95% are singletons; the top ten hold 4.5% to 5%. The CDR3 has 15 residues. Per the germline V gene, CDR1 is SNHLY and CDR2 is FYNNEI. V was shortened by 7 bases and J by 2 bases, with 15 bases between the two germline ends. The sequences come from peripheral blood, collected on day 0 of AZD1222 vaccination. This chain uses TRBV2 with TRBJ1-5; D is perhaps TRBD1 (5 bases). The receptor was isolated from an adult in good health. CDR3 coding DNA: TGTGCCAGCAACGGGGTGGGACGGGGCAATCAGCCCCAGCATTTT. It translates to CASNGVGRGNQPQHF.